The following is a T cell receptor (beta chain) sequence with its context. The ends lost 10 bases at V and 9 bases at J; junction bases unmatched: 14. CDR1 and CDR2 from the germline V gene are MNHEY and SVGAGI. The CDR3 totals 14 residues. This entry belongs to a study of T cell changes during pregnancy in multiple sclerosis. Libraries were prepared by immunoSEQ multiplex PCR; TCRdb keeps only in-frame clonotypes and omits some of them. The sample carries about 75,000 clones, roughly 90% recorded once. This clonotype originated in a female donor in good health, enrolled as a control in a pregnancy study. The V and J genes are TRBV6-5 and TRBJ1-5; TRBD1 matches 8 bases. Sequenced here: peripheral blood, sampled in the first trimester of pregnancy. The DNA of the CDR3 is TGTGCCACCTCTTTGGCAGGGGGCGCGACGCCCCAGCATTTT. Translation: CATSLAGGATPQHF.